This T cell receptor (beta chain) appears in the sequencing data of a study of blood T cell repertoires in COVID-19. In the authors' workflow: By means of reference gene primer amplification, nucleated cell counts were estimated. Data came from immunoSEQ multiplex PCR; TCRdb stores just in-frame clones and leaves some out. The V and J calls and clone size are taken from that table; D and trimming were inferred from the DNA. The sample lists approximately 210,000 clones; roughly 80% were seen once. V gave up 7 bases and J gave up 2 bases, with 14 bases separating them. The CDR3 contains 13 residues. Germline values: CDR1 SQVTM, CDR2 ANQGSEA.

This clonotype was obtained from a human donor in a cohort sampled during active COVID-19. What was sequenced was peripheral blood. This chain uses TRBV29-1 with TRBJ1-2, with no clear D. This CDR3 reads CSAQRDLNYGYTF. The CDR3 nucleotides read TGCAGCGCCCAACGAGATCTGAACTATGGCTACACCTTC.